This passage covers 31 T cell receptor beta chains from one sample sequenced in a study of blood T cells in healthy people across ages. Primers used in a second PCR of about 7 to 12 cycles were a sample-barcoded 5' primer and a J-beta primer mix. TCRdb reanalysed the 5' RACE reads using MiXCR and keeps one entry per CDR3 protein. The sample contains 1 million or so distinct CDR3 sequences, around 45% of which appear only once. What was sequenced was blood. The receptors were sampled from an older woman in good health.

This clonotype was detected only once. The chain carries TRBV20-1 and TRBJ1-5, with D tentatively TRBD1 (6 bases). The CDR3 sequence is 13 residues long. Germline CDR1 is DFQATT and CDR2 is SNEGSKA (reference sequence). V dropped 2 bases and J dropped 3 bases, with 8 bases sitting between them. CDR3 DNA: TGCAGTGCTAGAACAGGGTACAATCAGCCCCAGCATTTT. Protein: CSARTGYNQPQHF.

This clonotype was counted ten times or more. The chain recombines TRBV4-2 with TRBJ1-2; D unclear. V dropped 0 bases and J dropped 5 bases, with 10 bases sitting between them. This CDR3 spans 14 amino acids. CDR1 is LGHNA, CDR2 YNFKEQ, per germline. The CDR3 DNA sequence: TGTGCCAGCAGCCAAGATCTGGGTCCTTATGGCTACACCTTC. Its translation: CASSQDLGPYGYTF.

The chain carries TRBV20-1 and TRBJ2-1; 9 bases are a match to TRBD2. This CDR3 is built from 16 residues. Losses at the gene ends were 6 bases for V and 3 bases for J; bases not matched to a gene: 12. The V gene's germline CDR1 is DFQATT and CDR2 SNEGSKA (reference sequence). The CDR3 DNA sequence: TGCAGTGCACCAACCCAGGCGCGGGGGGGCTACAATGAGCAGTTCTTC. Protein: CSAPTQARGGYNEQFF.

This clonotype was detected a few times. This chain uses TRBV5-1 with TRBJ1-2, with D uncertain. The V gene lost 3 bases and the J gene lost 8 bases, with 23 bases spanning the gap. The V gene's germline CDR1 is SGHRS and CDR2 YFSETQ. CDR3 size: 16 residues. The CDR3 nucleotides are TGCGCCAGCAGCTCGACGACTCCGGGATCCTACTCCGGCTACACCTTC. Translating it yields CASSSTTPGSYSGYTF.

V and J are TRBV12-3 or TRBV12-4 and TRBJ2-2, with TRBD2 identical over 8 bases. Germline trimming cut 7 bases from V and 3 bases from J; bases unmatched to any gene: 4. There are 14 residues in the CDR3. The CDR3 loop reads CASTRGGYTGELFF. DNA for the CDR3: TGTGCCAGCACTCGGGGGGGATACACCGGGGAGCTGTTTTTT.

The V call is TRBV7-9, the J call TRBJ2-3; 7 bases match TRBD1. J gave up 7 bases and V 8 bases, and 6 bases lay outside the gene matches. This CDR3 is built from 12 residues. Germline V gene lookup returns CDR1 SEHNR and CDR2 FQNEAQ (reference sequence). CDR3 residues: CASGKGAYTQYF. For the CDR3, the DNA is TGTGCCAGCGGAAAGGGGGCTTATACGCAGTATTTT.

The V gene is TRBV6-4, the J gene TRBJ1-1, with 9 nucleotides matching TRBD1. Germline-derived CDR1 and CDR2 are MRHNA and SNTAGT. The trim removed 3 bases at V and 4 bases at J, leaving 3 bases unmatched. The CDR3 has 14 residues. CDR3 sequence: CASSEGTGFTEAFF. The CDR3 DNA reads TGTGCCAGCAGTGAAGGGACAGGGTTCACTGAAGCTTTCTTT.

This clonotype has a handful of counts. This sequence joins TRBV2 and TRBJ1-2; 8 bases fit TRBD1. Trimming cost V 4 bases and J 8 bases; bases outside gene matches: 12. The CDR3 spans 15 residues. CDR1 is SNHLY and CDR2 is FYNNEI in the germline V gene. The CDR3 protein is CASSAGTGGVGGYTF. The CDR3 coding sequence is TGTGCCAGCAGTGCTGGGACAGGTGGGGTTGGAGGCTACACCTTC.

The J gene is TRBJ2-3, the V gene TRBV20-1; 7 bases fit TRBD2. The J segment lost 4 bases and the V segment lost 0 bases, leaving 7 bases of the junction unmatched. Germline CDR1 DFQATT, CDR2 SNEGSKA (reference sequence). The CDR3 consists of 15 residues. CDR3 nucleotide sequence: TGCAGTGCTAGAGACCCCGGACTAGGCGCAGATACGCAGTATTTT. As protein: CSARDPGLGADTQYF.

The V and J genes are TRBV29-1 and TRBJ2-5; 7 bases agree with TRBD1. CDR1 is SQVTM and CDR2 is ANQGSEA in the germline V gene. V trimming: 8 bases; J trimming: 5 bases; junction bases outside the gene matches: 20. The CDR3 runs 16 residues. CDR3 in DNA: TGCAGCCTCCAAACCCACGCAGGGGGAGTCCGCGAGACCCAGTACTTC. Protein sequence: CSLQTHAGGVRETQYF.

This clonotype was counted a few times. The V and J genes are TRBV25-1 and TRBJ2-5; a possible D gene is TRBD2 (7 bases). The CDR3 runs to 14 residues. Per the germline V gene, CDR1 is MGHDK and CDR2 is SYGVNS. V was trimmed by 4 bases and J by 5 bases, leaving 14 bases between them. Written as DNA, the CDR3 is TGTGCCAGCAGTGTGGGAGGGGGATCGGAGACCCAGTACTTC. This sequence encodes CASSVGGGSETQYF.

The gene calls are TRBV28 and TRBJ2-5; 9 positions match TRBD1. The length of the CDR3 is 19 residues. V lost 8 bases to trimming and J lost 2 bases; unmatched junction nucleotides: 21. Germline V CDR1 and CDR2: MDHEN, SYDVKM. The CDR3 loop reads CASQGQGTGTNGEQETQYF. The CDR3 bases are TGTGCCAGCCAAGGCCAGGGGACAGGGACTAACGGGGAACAAGAGACCCAGTACTTC.

This clonotype was picked up a small number of times. The chain employs TRBV3-1 and TRBJ1-2; D is unclear. Trimming shortened V by 2 bases and J by 4 bases, and 11 bases separated the two germline ends. Germline CDR1 reads LGHDT; CDR2 reads YNNKEL (reference sequence). The CDR3 length is 14 residues. CDR3 nucleotide sequence: TGTGCCAGCAGCCAACCGGACCGTCCCTATGGCTACACCTTC. Translated, it gives CASSQPDRPYGYTF.

This clonotype was detected once. The chain couples TRBV20-1 to TRBJ2-5; D unclear. Germline CDR1 and CDR2: DFQATT and SNEGSKA (reference sequence). This CDR3 spans 13 amino acids. With 5 bases removed from V and 1 base from J, the gap between germline ends came to 11 bases. The CDR3 coding sequence is TGCAGTGCTCCCGGGCAGCGCCAAGAGACCCAGTACTTC. It is translated as CSAPGQRQETQYF.

The gene calls are TRBV11-2 and TRBJ1-2; 9 nucleotides agree with TRBD1. CDR3 length: 14 residues. The V segment lost 4 bases and the J segment 3 bases; nucleotides outside the gene matches: 3. Germline V lookup: CDR1 SGHAT, CDR2 FQNNGV. CDR3 protein: CASSSGTGHYGYTF. Written as DNA, the CDR3 is TGTGCCAGCAGCTCCGGGACAGGGCACTATGGCTACACCTTC.

This clonotype was seen only once. The junction and the germline gene differ at one end; a read error may be behind it. This chain connects TRBV4-2 to TRBJ1-1, with no clear D. The CDR3 totals 15 residues. Germline V gene data show CDR1 as LGHNA and CDR2 as YNFKEQ. This CDR3 is CASGQERIDSLEAFF. Written as DNA, the CDR3 is TGTGCCAGCGGCCAAGAAAGAATCGATAGCCTAGAAGCTTTCTTT.

This clonotype has only a few counts. The chain is built from TRBV9 and TRBJ1-2, with a possible D match to TRBD1 (5 bases). Germline CDR1 and CDR2: SGDLS and YYNGEE. Trimming took off 4 bases at V and 4 bases at J, with 11 bases between the two ends. CDR3 size: 13 residues. The CDR3 DNA reads as TGTGCCAGCAGCCCGCGGACACTCTATGGCTACACCTTC. Translating it yields CASSPRTLYGYTF.

V gene TRBV30 combines with J gene TRBJ2-2; D uncertain. V lost 2 bases, J lost 3 bases, and 7 bases lay in between. CDR3 length: 13 residues. Per the germline V gene, CDR1 is GTSNPN and CDR2 is SVGIG (reference sequence). The DNA for the CDR3 is TGTGCCTGGAGTAGGCAGCACACCGGGGAGCTGTTTTTT. It translates to CAWSRQHTGELFF.

The rearrangement links TRBV9 to TRBJ2-7, with D perhaps TRBD1 or TRBD2 (5 bases each). CDR3 length equals 18 residues. The germline V gene has CDR1 SGDLS and CDR2 YYNGEE. V lost 4 bases to trimming and J lost 3 bases, with 26 bases between them. CDR3 coding DNA: TGTGCCAGCAGCCCCCGAACTAGAGGGGCGGGCCCCCTCTACGAGCAGTACTTC. It is translated as CASSPRTRGAGPLYEQYF.

CDR3 sequence: CASRIGTERNYGYTF. The CDR3 DNA follows: TGTGCCAGCAGAATTGGGACAGAGAGAAACTATGGCTACACCTTC. This chain connects TRBV11-1 to TRBJ1-2, with 7 bases lining up with TRBD1. The CDR3 is made up of 15 amino acids. Germline V gives CDR1 SGHAT, CDR2 FQDESV (reference sequence). V lost 6 bases and J lost 2; bases outside the gene matches: 9.

The chain couples TRBV2 to TRBJ2-1; TRBD2 matches at 8 bases. The CDR3 contains 14 residues. Germline assignment: CDR1 SNHLY and CDR2 FYNNEI. J lost 9 bases, V lost 11 bases, and 15 bases had no gene match. The CDR3 here is CAPQRLAGSVEQFF. CDR3 coding DNA: TGTGCCCCCCAGCGGCTAGCGGGCTCCGTTGAGCAGTTCTTC.

This chain joins TRBV24-1 and TRBJ2-5; the match to TRBD1 covers 8 bases. V lost 2 bases, J lost 11 bases, and 15 bases stayed unmatched. The CDR3 has 16 amino acids. Germline V lookup: CDR1 KGHDR, CDR2 SFDVKD. The CDR3 region has the DNA TGTGCCACCAGTGATTCGAGAGGGACAGGTCCCAAGGGGCAGTACTTC. Translated: CATSDSRGTGPKGQYF.

This chain links TRBV5-1 with TRBJ2-2; the D gene is possibly TRBD1 (6 bases). Germline assignment: CDR1 SGHRS and CDR2 YFSETQ. Trimming pared 1 base from V and 0 bases from J, leaving 10 bases between. The CDR3 runs to 16 residues. CDR3 nucleotide sequence: TGCGCCAGCAGCTTGTTGGGGGCCTCGAACACCGGGGAGCTGTTTTTT. Its protein is CASSLLGASNTGELFF.

This clonotype was counted many times. This chain uses TRBV2 with TRBJ2-6; D is uncertain. The CDR3 length is 12 residues. Germline CDR1 and CDR2: SNHLY and FYNNEI. Between the trimmed V and J ends, which lost 6 bases and 3 bases, there was a span of 3 bases. In nucleotides, the CDR3 is TGTGCCAGCAGACTTGGGGCCAACGTCCTGACTTTC. The encoded protein is CASRLGANVLTF.

J is TRBJ2-1 and V is TRBV2; D remains unclear. Trimming cost V 4 bases and J 9 bases, with 16 bases left between them. Per the germline V gene, CDR1 is SNHLY and CDR2 is FYNNEI. The CDR3 has 14 amino acids. DNA of the CDR3: TGTGCCAGCAGTGTGGGTCGGGTGACGGTTGAGCAGTTCTTC. Its protein is CASSVGRVTVEQFF. The entire variable domain, with the rest obtained from reference TRBV2 and TRBJ2-1, is as follows: EPEVTQTPSHQVTQMGQEVILRCVPISNHLYFYWYRQILGQKVEFLVSFYNNEISEKSEIFDDQFSVERPDGSNFTLKIRSTKLEDSAMYFCASSVGRVTVEQFFGPGTRLTVL.

The CDR3 spells CASSKGQEGNIQYF. The CDR3 DNA is TGTGCCAGCAGCAAAGGACAGGAGGGGAACATTCAGTACTTC. V usage is TRBV9 and J usage is TRBJ2-4, with D perhaps TRBD1 (7 bases). Trimming removed 4 bases from V and 7 bases from J, with 15 bases in between. From germline, CDR1 is SGDLS and CDR2 YYNGEE. The CDR3 loop spans 14 amino acids.

The rearrangement links TRBV20-1 to TRBJ1-5; D not resolved. CDR3 length: 15 residues. V shed 6 bases and J shed 1 base, with 16 bases lying between them. The germline V gene has CDR1 DFQATT and CDR2 SNEGSKA (reference sequence). The CDR3 sequence: CSAISGEISNQPQHF. In DNA, the CDR3 is TGCAGTGCCATATCCGGGGAGATAAGCAATCAGCCCCAGCATTTT.

V is TRBV5-1 and J is TRBJ2-4; 7 bases map to TRBD1. The CDR3 consists of 16 residues. The V segment lost 3 bases and the J segment 0 bases; nucleotides outside the gene matches: 6. Germline CDR1 and CDR2: SGHRS and YFSETQ. CDR3 in DNA: TGCGCCAGCAGCTCCGGGACAGAGCTAGCCAAAAACATTCAGTACTTC. The encoded protein is CASSSGTELAKNIQYF.

Written as DNA, the CDR3 is TGTGCCAGCAGTCCTGGGACAGCGATCTCTGGGGCCAACGTCCTGACTTTC. Translation gives CASSPGTAISGANVLTF. J is TRBJ2-6 and V is TRBV27, with 7 nucleotides matching TRBD1. The ends lost 5 bases at V and 0 bases at J; junction bases unmatched: 7. CDR3 length: 17 amino acids. From germline, CDR1 is MNHEY and CDR2 SMNVEV (reference sequence).

The V and J genes are TRBV3-1 and TRBJ2-5; D is possibly TRBD1 (5 bases). Deletions cut 0 bases from V and 5 bases from J, with 16 bases between. From germline, CDR1 is LGHDT and CDR2 YNNKEL (reference sequence). The CDR3 has 16 amino acids. CDR3 sequence (DNA): TGTGCCAGCAGCCAAGATCGGGCAGGGTGGATTGAGACCCAGTACTTC. Translated, it gives CASSQDRAGWIETQYF.

This clonotype has a handful of counts. This chain uses TRBV5-1 with TRBJ2-4; D is possibly TRBD2 (6 bases). The V gene lost 4 bases and the J gene lost 0 bases, with 11 bases spanning the gap. Per the germline V gene, CDR1 is SGHRS and CDR2 is YFSETQ. The CDR3 consists of 15 residues. CDR3 protein: CASSGGTLAKNIQYF. CDR3 DNA: TGCGCCAGCAGCGGGGGGACCTTAGCCAAAAACATTCAGTACTTC.